This TCR beta chain was sequenced during a study of cytomegalovirus exposure and HLA in healthy donors. Overall study results and limits: Altogether, 160 or so TCR beta chains were recorded as cytomegalovirus-associated. A later analysis linked a missense DCLRE1C variant to TCR beta V- and J-gene trimming. A later analysis showed HLA-associated TCR beta chains outstripping equally common others in clonal expansion.

It was with 60 Vbeta and 13 Jbeta primers that the PCR ran. Sequencing was performed with immunoSEQ multiplex PCR; in TCRdb, only in-frame clones are kept and a portion is missing. The data contain about 150,000 clones, 75% to 85% of them singletons. A remark on this clone: What it binds is unknown.

The sample was PBMCs. The clonotype comes from a woman aged 40 to 50 in good health and CMV-seropositive.

In nucleotides, the CDR3 is TGTGCCAGCAGTTCGGGACAGGGGGTACGGCGGACCTACGAGCAGTACTTC. As protein: CASSSGQGVRRTYEQYF. The chain couples TRBV27 to TRBJ2-7; TRBD1 agrees at 11 bases. The V gene's germline CDR1 is MNHEY and CDR2 SMNVEV (reference sequence). The CDR3 extends over 17 amino acids. V lost 4 bases and J lost 2; bases outside the gene matches: 10.